These 13 T cell receptor beta chains share one sample of origin, sequenced in a study of breast tumors, draining lymph nodes, adjacent tissues. One entry per CDR3 protein results from TCRdb running MiXCR on the multiplex PCR reads. The repertoire holds 200,000 to 300,000 distinct CDR3 sequences, with 30% as singletons. Breast cancer patients provided tissue from their axillary draining lymph nodes. The material sequenced was axillary lymph node tissue. The source is a female donor with breast cancer. Some clones in this sample may be carry-over from other donors' samples.

This clonotype came up many times. The rearrangement joins TRBV27 to TRBJ2-5; D remains ambiguous. Deletions cut 6 bases from V and 5 bases from J, with 13 bases between. This CDR3 has 13 residues. The V gene's germline CDR1 is MNHEY and CDR2 SMNVEV (reference sequence). CDR3 residues: CASSIGWWETQYF. In nucleotides, the CDR3 is TGTGCCAGCAGCATCGGATGGTGGGAGACCCAGTACTTC.

This clonotype is a singleton in its sample. The chain employs TRBV19 and TRBJ1-1; D is uncertain. The CDR3 totals 16 residues. Deletions cut 7 bases from V and 8 bases from J, with 26 bases between. Germline V gene data show CDR1 as LNHDA and CDR2 as SQIVND (reference sequence). CDR3: CASTNQNNRQYPEAFF. The CDR3 region has the DNA TGTGCCAGTACCAACCAAAACAATCGACAATACCCAGAAGCTTTCTTT.

This clonotype was seen more than once but under ten times. V is TRBV5-4 and J is TRBJ1-2; D is unclear. The CDR3 consists of 16 residues. V dropped 4 bases and J dropped 5 bases, with 21 bases sitting between them. Germline V CDR1 and CDR2: SGHNT, YYREEE (reference sequence). As DNA, the CDR3 is TGTGCCAGCAGCACACGGGAGACCCCCTCGGGGTATGGCTACACCTTC. It codes for CASSTRETPSGYGYTF.

This clonotype was counted many times. This chain connects TRBV2 to TRBJ2-1; D uncertain. This CDR3 spans 13 amino acids. Germline V CDR1 and CDR2: SNHLY, FYNNEI. V lost 6 bases and J lost 5, with 11 bases in between. CDR3 in amino acids: CASSPLRDNEQFF. The CDR3 DNA is TGTGCCAGCAGCCCCCTCAGAGACAATGAGCAGTTCTTC.

The V call is TRBV5-8, the J call TRBJ2-3; the match to TRBD2 covers 8 bases. Germline CDR1 is SGHTS and CDR2 is YDEGEE. V shed 1 base, J shed 0 bases, and the junction held 7 bases outside the gene matches. CDR3 size: 17 residues. CDR3 sequence (DNA): TGTGCCAGCAGCTTGAGGCTAGCGGGCTCTAGCACAGATACGCAGTATTTT. Residues: CASSLRLAGSSTDTQYF.

The table lists this clonotype with many counts. The chain carries TRBV19 and TRBJ2-1; D call uncertain. This CDR3 has 13 residues. V lost 3 bases and J 10 bases, leaving 13 bases between the germline ends. In germline, CDR1 is LNHDA, CDR2 SQIVND (reference sequence). CDR3 coding DNA: TGTGCCAGTAGTATGGGGATGGTGGGGGAGCAGTTCTTC. It codes for CASSMGMVGEQFF.

There are many counts of this clonotype. The CDR3 DNA follows: TGCAGCGTTGGTTCGACAGCATACGAGCAGTACTTC. Translating it yields CSVGSTAYEQYF. The chain employs TRBV29-1 and TRBJ2-7; a weak D match, TRBD1 (5 bases). V was clipped by 4 bases and J by 4 bases, with 11 bases between them. Germline V gene data show CDR1 as SQVTM and CDR2 as ANQGSEA. The CDR3 extends over 12 amino acids.

The rearrangement uses TRBV6-6 and TRBJ2-7, with a tentative D call TRBD2 (5 bases). From germline, CDR1 is MNHNY and CDR2 SVGAGI (reference sequence). Trimming pared 2 bases from V and 6 bases from J, leaving 11 bases between. The CDR3 consists of 13 residues. The CDR3 protein is CASSYTSGSEQYF. Written as DNA, the CDR3 is TGTGCCAGCAGTTACACGAGTGGGAGCGAGCAGTACTTC.

The rearrangement links TRBV5-1 to TRBJ1-2; D is possibly TRBD1 (6 bases). This CDR3 has 15 amino acids. CDR1 is SGHRS and CDR2 is YFSETQ in the germline V gene. Between the trimmed V and J ends, which lost 5 bases and 4 bases, there was a span of 18 bases. CDR3 amino acids: CASSAGGAAVYGYTF. The CDR3 DNA reads as TGCGCCAGCAGTGCCGGGGGCGCAGCTGTCTATGGCTACACCTTC.

In its sample, this clonotype was seen many times. The chain couples TRBV6-6 to TRBJ1-5, with 8 bases aligning to TRBD1. The CDR3 has 14 amino acids. V was pared by 7 bases and J by 0 bases, with 2 bases of the junction left unmatched. CDR1 and CDR2 (germline): MNHNY, SVGAGI (reference sequence). The CDR3 loop reads CASNRGNSNQPQHF. The CDR3 DNA reads TGTGCCAGCAACAGGGGGAATAGCAATCAGCCCCAGCATTTT.

About this clonotype itself: A much larger clone differs from this one at a single base, so this may be a read error. This chain links TRBV20-1 with TRBJ2-7, with 7 bases aligning to TRBD2. J gave up 7 bases and V 1 base, and 13 bases lay outside the gene matches. Germline CDR1 is DFQATT and CDR2 is SNEGSKA (reference sequence). CDR3 length: 15 amino acids. The CDR3 sequence is CSARGRSGTAPEQYF. CDR3 sequence (DNA): TGCAGTGCTAGAGGTCGGAGCGGGACCGCCCCTGAGCAGTACTTC.

This clonotype was seen many times. The chain couples TRBV5-5 to TRBJ2-5; 11 positions match TRBD1. The CDR3 runs 14 residues. Germline V gene sequence: CDR1 SGHKS, CDR2 YYEKEE (reference sequence). The J segment lost 4 bases and the V segment lost 8 bases, leaving 7 bases of the junction unmatched. The DNA for the CDR3 is TGTGCCAGTAAACAGGGGACAGGGGGAGAGACCCAGTACTTC. Translated: CASKQGTGGETQYF. The entire variable domain, with the rest obtained from reference TRBV5-5 and TRBJ2-5, is as follows: DAGVTQSPTHLIKTRGQQVTLRCSPISGHKSVSWYQQVLGQGPQFIFQYYEKEERGRGNFPDRFSARQFPNYSSELNVNALLLGDSALYLCASKQGTGGETQYFGPGTRLLVL.

This clonotype was counted at least ten times. This chain links TRBV7-9 with TRBJ2-7; 11 bases agree with TRBD2. The CDR3 is 17 residues long. From germline, CDR1 is SEHNR and CDR2 FQNEAQ (reference sequence). The junction had 13 bases not matched to a gene; V was cut back by 5 bases and J by 4 bases. CDR3 amino acids: CASSESAASGRWYEQYF. CDR3 nucleotides: TGTGCCAGCAGCGAATCTGCTGCTAGCGGGAGGTGGTACGAGCAGTACTTC.